This TCR beta chain was captured in a study of beta chain features in type 1 diabetes. Looking at the study overall: Healthy donors resembled patients in age, gender and cell yields. Study-wide results and limits: Lower insertion and higher deletion counts appeared at VDJ junctions in type 1 diabetes patients.

Reverse transcription of all isolated RNA meant that expressed TCRB transcripts were sequenced. Only in-frame clones appear in the TCRdb table, and some are missing; sequencing was by immunoSEQ multiplex PCR. This table has 120,000 to 150,000 clones, over 9.5% appearing once. Remarks on this clone: Antigen: not known.

The CDR3 runs to 15 residues. V was shortened by 6 bases and J by 2 bases, with 16 bases between the two germline ends. Germline V CDR1 and CDR2: MDHEN, SYDVKM. The V gene is TRBV28, the J gene TRBJ2-5; a weak D match, TRBD1 (6 bases). This receptor was obtained from a man aged 18-30 years in good health. Input material: naive CD4+ T cells from blood. The CDR3 sequence: CASSSSGTPQETQYF. Written as DNA, the CDR3 is TGTGCCAGCAGCTCTTCCGGGACACCTCAAGAGACCCAGTACTTC. Based on the CDR3 plus reference TRBV28 and TRBJ2-5, the full variable domain is DVKVTQSSRYLVKRTGEKVFLECVQDMDHENMFWYRQDPGLGLRLIYFSYDVKMKEKGDIPEGYSVSREKKERFSLILESASTNQTSMYLCASSSSGTPQETQYFGPGTRLLVL.